Each of the 16 T cell receptor beta chains below was sequenced from the same sample in a study of blood T cell repertoires in COVID-19. Assay used: immunoSEQ multiplex PCR; TCRdb lists only in-frame clones, some missing. Seen here are about 87,000 clones, less than 80% observed once, and the top ten hold about 4.2%. Sequences were obtained from peripheral blood. The receptor source for this set is a woman in her 50s with acute or convalescent COVID-19.

This clone was seen at least ten times. The rearrangement links TRBV7-9 to TRBJ1-6; 8 bases align to TRBD1. From germline, CDR1 is SEHNR and CDR2 FQNEAQ (reference sequence). J was trimmed by 6 bases and V by 4 bases; bases with no gene match: 8. CDR3 size: 16 residues. In nucleotides, the CDR3 is TGTGCCAGCAGCTCTCCTCAGGGGGCCGGTAATTCACCCCTCCACTTT. This translates into CASSSPQGAGNSPLHF.

The V and J genes are TRBV19 and TRBJ1-3; 7 bases agree with TRBD1. In germline, CDR1 is LNHDA, CDR2 SQIVND (reference sequence). Trimming cost V 4 bases and J 4 bases; bases outside gene matches: 4. This CDR3 spans 14 amino acids. The CDR3 spells CASSNNRGGNTIYF. CDR3 nucleotides: TGTGCCAGTAGTAACAACAGGGGCGGAAACACCATATATTTT.

This chain uses TRBV7-2 with TRBJ1-1; 10 nucleotides line up with TRBD1. The CDR3 extends over 16 amino acids. Germline V gene lookup returns CDR1 SGHTA and CDR2 FQGNSA. The junction had 12 bases not matched to a gene; V was cut back by 1 base and J by 10 bases. This CDR3 is CASSLGTPGQGKIAFF. The CDR3 DNA reads as TGTGCCAGCAGCTTAGGAACCCCGGGACAGGGGAAAATAGCTTTCTTT.

This chain uses TRBV3-1 (or the pseudogene TRBV3-2) with TRBJ1-2; TRBD1 matches 10 bases. V trimming: 4 bases; J trimming: 8 bases; junction bases outside the gene matches: 4. This CDR3 is built from 13 residues. Looked up from germline, CDR1 is LGHDT and CDR2 is YNNKEL (reference sequence). CDR3 nucleotides: TGTGCCAGCAGCCGACAGGGGGCGCGAGGCTACACCTTC. Protein product: CASSRQGARGYTF.

CDR3 in DNA: TGTGCCAGCAGCCTCAAGCGGGCCGATACGCAGTATTTT. Its translation: CASSLKRADTQYF. J is TRBJ2-3 and V is TRBV27; D perhaps matches TRBD2 (6 bases). The CDR3 runs 13 residues. CDR1 and CDR2 (germline): MNHEY, SMNVEV (reference sequence). Trimming shortened V by 6 bases and J by 6 bases, and 13 bases separated the two germline ends.

The rearrangement uses TRBV19 and TRBJ2-1, with D uncertain. Trimming pared 2 bases from V and 6 bases from J, leaving 11 bases between. Germline V gene lookup returns CDR1 LNHDA and CDR2 SQIVND (reference sequence). The CDR3 totals 14 residues. The CDR3, as DNA: TGTGCCAGTAGTATAACCTTGGCGGCCAATGAGCAGTTCTTC. The encoded protein is CASSITLAANEQFF.

The rearrangement uses TRBV27 and TRBJ2-1; no clear D. Germline CDR1 is MNHEY and CDR2 is SMNVEV (reference sequence). Trimming cost V 7 bases and J 4 bases, with 5 bases left between them. This CDR3 spans 11 amino acids. The CDR3 region is CASTLYNEQFF. The CDR3 coding sequence is TGTGCCAGCACCCTATACAATGAGCAGTTCTTC.

V and J are TRBV7-9 and TRBJ2-3; the D gene is possibly TRBD1 (5 bases). Germline CDR1 is SEHNR and CDR2 is FQNEAQ (reference sequence). Trimming left V 2 bases short and J 0 bases short, with 9 bases between. This CDR3 region has 15 residues. CDR3 sequence reads: CASSLSQGSTDTQYF. CDR3 bases: TGTGCCAGCAGCTTAAGCCAGGGTAGCACAGATACGCAGTATTTT.

This clone was seen a handful of times. The chain joins TRBV4-3 to TRBJ2-1; TRBD1 matches 7 bases. The V gene's germline CDR1 is LGHNA and CDR2 YSLEER. V shed 0 bases and J 4 bases; nucleotides not matched to a gene: 3. The CDR3 is 15 amino acids. CDR3 nucleotides: TGCGCCAGCAGCCAAGAATTGGACAGGTACAATGAGCAGTTCTTC. It codes for CASSQELDRYNEQFF.

The V call is TRBV19, the J call TRBJ2-5; 9 nucleotides line up with TRBD1. J was trimmed by 3 bases and V by 4 bases; bases with no gene match: 9. Germline CDR1 reads LNHDA; CDR2 reads SQIVND (reference sequence). This CDR3 has 16 amino acids. The CDR3 sequence is CASSSPLRTGEETQYF. The DNA of the CDR3 is TGTGCCAGTAGTAGTCCTCTCCGGACAGGGGAAGAGACCCAGTACTTC. The full variable domain, in which reference TRBV19 and TRBJ2-5 provide the parts outside the CDR3, is DGGITQSPKYLFRKEGQNVTLSCEQNLNHDAMYWYRQDPGQGLRLIYYSQIVNDFQKGDIAEGYSVSREKKESFPLTVTSAQKNPTAFYLCASSSPLRTGEETQYFGPGTRLLVL.

This chain links TRBV19 with TRBJ2-5; 9 nucleotides line up with TRBD1. The germline V gene has CDR1 LNHDA and CDR2 SQIVND (reference sequence). There are 16 residues in the CDR3. V shed 0 bases and J 1 base; nucleotides not matched to a gene: 3. The CDR3: CASSIEDRGLQETQYF. The CDR3 DNA sequence: TGTGCCAGTAGTATAGAGGACAGGGGACTCCAAGAGACCCAGTACTTC.

The chain joins TRBV30 to TRBJ1-2, with a tentative D call TRBD1 (6 bases). Between the trimmed V and J ends, which lost 0 bases and 7 bases, there was a span of 12 bases. The CDR3 runs 13 residues. The germline V gene has CDR1 GTSNPN and CDR2 SVGIG (reference sequence). The CDR3 sequence is CAWSVLGHSGYTF. As DNA, the CDR3 is TGTGCCTGGAGTGTTTTGGGACACTCTGGCTACACCTTC.

This clone was counted once. The chain has TRBV7-9 and TRBJ2-7, with TRBD1 identical over 11 bases. Germline assignment: CDR1 SEHNR and CDR2 FQNEAQ (reference sequence). The length of the CDR3 is 14 residues. V shed 3 bases and J 5 bases; nucleotides not matched to a gene: 3. DNA for the CDR3: TGTGCCAGCAGCTTGTGGACAGGGGGCGACGAGCAGTACTTC. It is translated as CASSLWTGGDEQYF.

V usage is TRBV19 and J usage is TRBJ1-3, with 7 bases that match TRBD1. The V gene's germline CDR1 is LNHDA and CDR2 SQIVND (reference sequence). The trim removed 4 bases at V and 2 bases at J, leaving 2 bases unmatched. The CDR3 covers 14 residues. The chain's CDR3 is CASSTGTAGNTIYF. The CDR3 bases are TGTGCCAGTAGTACCGGGACAGCTGGAAACACCATATATTTT.

This clone was found a few times. CDR3 sequence reads: CASSQGFTYEQYF. The CDR3 DNA reads as TGTGCCAGCAGCCAGGGATTTACCTACGAGCAGTACTTC. The chain links TRBV5-5 to TRBJ2-7; a possible D gene is TRBD1 (5 bases). This CDR3 contains 13 residues. Looked up from germline, CDR1 is SGHKS and CDR2 is YYEKEE (reference sequence). V lost 4 bases and J 2 bases, leaving 10 bases between the germline ends.

This sequence joins TRBV5-1 and TRBJ2-7; TRBD2 aligns across 8 bases. The CDR3 spans 16 residues. V was pared by 4 bases and J by 5 bases, with 14 bases of the junction left unmatched. Germline V gene data show CDR1 as SGHRS and CDR2 as YFSETQ. The CDR3 sequence: CASSPEGRAGANEQYF. CDR3 DNA sequence: TGCGCCAGCAGCCCGGAGGGGAGAGCGGGGGCGAACGAGCAGTACTTC.